Listed below are T cell receptor beta chains from one sample, sequenced in a study of cytomegalovirus exposure and HLA in healthy donors. Libraries were prepared by immunoSEQ multiplex PCR; TCRdb keeps only in-frame clonotypes and omits some of them. The table records about 150,000 clones, roughly 77% of them present only once. Sequencing was carried out using PBMCs. All receptors derive from a woman aged 50 to 60 in good health and CMV-seropositive. Each CDR3 is given with its conserved first and last residue. A D gene is named only where the DNA matches it firmly. Size values are once, few and many counts, or a class for expanded clones, and some rows have none.

size | J | V | D | CDR3 | DNA
. | TRBJ2-2 | TRBV7-2 | TRBD1 | CASSLGAGQGRTGELFF | TGTGCCAGCAGCTTAGGGGCGGGACAGGGAAGAACCGGGGAGCTGTTTTTT
. | TRBJ1-2 | TRBV27 | . | CASSSGNYGYTF | TGTGCCAGCAGTTCCGGGAACTATGGCTACACCTTC
. | TRBJ2-3 | TRBV29-1 | . | CSVQRMDISTDTQYF | TGCAGCGTTCAACGAATGGACATCAGTACAGATACGCAGTATTTT
. | TRBJ2-1 | TRBV11-3 | TRBD1 | CASSLRGTGGNEQFF | TGTGCCAGCAGCTTACGCGGGACAGGGGGTAATGAGCAGTTCTTC
. | TRBJ2-1 | TRBV5-1 | TRBD2 | CASSNMVASGYNEQFF | TGCGCCAGCAGCAATATGGTGGCTAGCGGCTACAATGAGCAGTTCTTC
few | TRBJ1-5 | TRBV7-8 | TRBD1 | CASSFAGGQPQHF | TGTGCCAGCAGTTTCGCAGGGGGTCAGCCCCAGCATTTT
. | TRBJ2-1 | TRBV6-5 | . | CASSLAGGNEQFF | TGTGCCAGCAGTTTGGCCGGGGGCAATGAGCAGTTCTTC
. | TRBJ1-1 | TRBV5-1 | . | CASSLRVANTEAFF | TGCGCCAGCAGCTTGCGAGTAGCCAACACTGAAGCTTTCTTT
. | TRBJ2-7 | TRBV14 | TRBD2 | CASSPRGRTPYEQYF | TGTGCCAGCAGCCCACGCGGGAGAACCCCCTACGAGCAGTACTTC
few | TRBJ1-5 | TRBV28 | . | CASVDQGRGVSQPQHF | TGTGCCAGTGTGGATCAGGGGCGAGGGGTCTCTCAGCCCCAGCATTTT
. | TRBJ1-2 | TRBV2 | TRBD1 | CASSEKTTGQGAGGYTF | TGTGCCAGCAGTGAAAAGACGACAGGGCAAGGGGCAGGCGGCTACACCTTC
once | TRBJ2-4 | TRBV18 | TRBD1 | CASSSWTGKNIQYF | TGTGCCAGCTCATCCTGGACAGGGAAAAACATTCAGTACTTC
. | TRBJ1-1 | TRBV7-6 | . | CASSLGHSMNTEAFF | TGTGCCAGCAGCTTAGGCCATAGTATGAACACTGAAGCTTTCTTT
. | TRBJ1-2 | TRBV28 | . | CASSLGGRPFGNYGYTF | TGTGCCAGCAGTCTTGGCGGCAGACCCTTCGGGAACTATGGCTACACCTTC
. | TRBJ2-1 | TRBV2 | TRBD1 | CASGQENEQFF | TGTGCCAGCGGACAGGAAAATGAGCAGTTCTTC
. | TRBJ2-3 | TRBV7-3 | . | CASSLGHQDTQYF | TGTGCCAGCAGCTTGGGACACCAAGATACGCAGTATTTT
. | TRBJ1-2 | TRBV6-5 | . | CASSYSKGNRGYTF | TGTGCCAGCAGTTACTCGAAGGGGAATAGGGGCTACACCTTC
. | TRBJ2-3 | TRBV7-2 | TRBD2 | CASSSRLAGGPSDTQYF | TGTGCCAGCAGCTCGCGACTAGCGGGAGGGCCCTCCGATACGCAGTATTTT
. | TRBJ2-1 | TRBV7-3 | . | CASSTRSGHDEQFF | TGTGCCAGCAGCACCCGCTCCGGACACGATGAGCAGTTCTTC
. | TRBJ2-5 | TRBV18 | TRBD1 | CASSPEGTGGILETQYF | TGTGCCAGCTCACCAGAAGGGACAGGGGGTATTCTTGAGACCCAGTACTTC
. | TRBJ2-7 | TRBV5-1 | TRBD2 | CASSSGWTSGSYEQYF | TGCGCCAGCAGCTCCGGTTGGACTAGCGGGAGCTACGAGCAGTACTTC
. | TRBJ1-2 | TRBV19 | . | CASSIPGINYGYTF | TGTGCCAGTAGTATCCCAGGGATCAACTATGGCTACACCTTC
. | TRBJ1-6 | TRBV19 | TRBD1 | CASNDRGLKPLHF | TGTGCCAGCAATGACAGGGGGTTGAAACCCCTCCACTTT
. | TRBJ2-7 | TRBV13 | TRBD2 | CASSSLDSGIAHEQYF | TGTGCCAGCAGCTCCCTAGATAGCGGGATAGCCCACGAGCAGTACTTC
. | TRBJ1-2 | TRBV29-1 | . | CSAADSSYGYTF | TGCAGCGCCGCGGACAGTTCCTATGGCTACACCTTC
. | TRBJ2-2 | TRBV7-9 | . | CASSFQGTGELFF | TGTGCCAGCAGCTTCCAGGGAACCGGGGAGCTGTTTTTT
. | TRBJ1-1 | TRBV5-1 | . | CASSFQTRSWTEAFF | TGCGCCAGCAGCTTCCAGACAAGATCCTGGACTGAAGCTTTCTTT
. | TRBJ2-2 | TRBV18 | . | CASSPAGNTGELFF | TGTGCCAGCTCACCGGCGGGGAACACCGGGGAGCTGTTTTTT
. | TRBJ2-7 | TRBV5-5 | TRBD2 | CASSFPTGTSDSEQYF | TGTGCCAGCAGCTTCCCCACCGGGACTAGTGATTCCGAGCAGTACTTC
. | TRBJ1-5 | TRBV6-1 | . | CASSVGGIQPQHF | TGTGCCAGCAGTGTGGGGGGAATTCAGCCCCAGCATTTT
. | TRBJ2-7 | TRBV27 | TRBD1 | CASSPGDRDYEQYF | TGTGCCAGCAGTCCTGGAGACAGGGACTACGAGCAGTACTTC
. | TRBJ1-2 | TRBV11-1 | TRBD1 | CASSPRDRFNYGYTF | TGTGCCAGCAGCCCCCGGGACAGATTTAACTATGGCTACACCTTC
. | TRBJ2-2 | TRBV7-3 | . | CASSAVGGELFF | TGTGCCAGCAGTGCGGTGGGCGGGGAGCTGTTTTTT
. | TRBJ1-3 | TRBV6-1 | TRBD1 | CASSAGQGGYTIYF | TGTGCCAGCAGTGCTGGGCAGGGGGGATACACCATATATTTT
. | TRBJ1-2 | TRBV7-3 | TRBD1 | CASSLTPQGANYGYTF | TGTGCCAGCAGCTTAACTCCCCAGGGGGCTAACTATGGCTACACCTTC
. | TRBJ2-5 | TRBV5-4 | . | CASSGRGNWEETQYF | TGTGCCAGCAGCGGCAGGGGTAATTGGGAAGAGACCCAGTACTTC
once | TRBJ2-1 | TRBV7-2 | TRBD2 | CASSLAPASGLLRSYNEQFF | TGTGCCAGCAGCTTAGCTCCCGCTAGCGGCCTATTGAGGTCTTACAATGAGCAGTTCTTC
. | TRBJ2-5 | TRBV6-5 | TRBD2 | CASRRNGGAETQYF | TGTGCCAGCAGGAGGAACGGGGGGGCGGAGACCCAGTACTTC
. | TRBJ2-5 | TRBV7-9 | TRBD1 | CSSSWTGKADQETQYF | TGTTCCAGCAGCTGGACAGGTAAGGCGGACCAAGAGACCCAGTACTTC
. | TRBJ1-2 | TRBV18 | . | CASSPPSTANYGYTF | TGTGCCAGCTCACCACCGTCAACTGCTAACTATGGCTACACCTTC